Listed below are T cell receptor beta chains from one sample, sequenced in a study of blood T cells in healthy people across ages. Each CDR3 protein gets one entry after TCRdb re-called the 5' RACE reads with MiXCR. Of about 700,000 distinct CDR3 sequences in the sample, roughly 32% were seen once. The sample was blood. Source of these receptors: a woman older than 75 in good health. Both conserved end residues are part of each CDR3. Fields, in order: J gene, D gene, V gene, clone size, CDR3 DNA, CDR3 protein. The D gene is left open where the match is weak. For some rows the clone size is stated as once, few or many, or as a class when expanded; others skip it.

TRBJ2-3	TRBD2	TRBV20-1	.	TGCAGTGCCCGACCCGGGACTAACTACGATACGCAGTATTTT	CSARPGTNYDTQYF
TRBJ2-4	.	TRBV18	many	TGTGCCAGCTCACCACGGGACATTCAGTACTTC	CASSPRDIQYF
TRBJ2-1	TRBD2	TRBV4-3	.	TGCGCCAGCAGCCAAAATCCGACGGGGGGACTACTCCTCAATGAGCAGTTCTTC	CASSQNPTGGLLLNEQFF
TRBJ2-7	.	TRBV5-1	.	TGCGCCAGCAGCTCGACAGGATTTACCTACGAGCAGTACTTC	CASSSTGFTYEQYF
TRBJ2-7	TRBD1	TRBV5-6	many	TGTGCCAGCAGCTTGCCCGCAGGGACAGGGAGGAGCGAGCAGTACTTC	CASSLPAGTGRSEQYF
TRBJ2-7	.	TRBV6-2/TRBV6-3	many	TGTGCCAGCAGTGCCCGGGACGGGAGCTCCTACGAGCAGTACTTC	CASSARDGSSYEQYF
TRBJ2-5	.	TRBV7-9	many	TGTGCCAGCAGCCAGGGACTTCAGGTGGAGACCCAGTACTTC	CASSQGLQVETQYF
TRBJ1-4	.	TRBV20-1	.	TGCAGCGCCAGCGGCAGGGGTGAAAAACTGTTTTTT	CSASGRGEKLFF
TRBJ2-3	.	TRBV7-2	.	TGTGCCAGCAAAACCGTGGGTAGCACAGATACGCAGTATTTT	CASKTVGSTDTQYF
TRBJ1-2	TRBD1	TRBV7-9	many	TGTGCCAGCAGCTTAGCCTGGGACAGGGGAGGTGATGGCTACACCTTC	CASSLAWDRGGDGYTF
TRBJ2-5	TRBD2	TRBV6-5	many	TGTGCCAGCAGTTACTCGGGACTAGCGGGGAAAGAGACCCAGTACTTC	CASSYSGLAGKETQYF
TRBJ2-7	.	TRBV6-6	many	TGTGCCAGCAGCCGAGACCCCGGGGGTAGCTCCTACGAGCAGTACTTC	CASSRDPGGSSYEQYF
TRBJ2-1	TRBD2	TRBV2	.	TGTGCCAGCAGTATAAGCGGGAGGTGGGGTGAGCAGTTCTTC	CASSISGRWGEQFF
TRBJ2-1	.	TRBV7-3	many	TGTGCCAGCAGCTTAACGCGAGATTACAATGAGCAGTTCTTC	CASSLTRDYNEQFF
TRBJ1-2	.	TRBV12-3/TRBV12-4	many	TGTGCCAGCAGTTTCGACGGCCGATCTGGCTACACCTTC	CASSFDGRSGYTF
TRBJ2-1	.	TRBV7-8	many	TGTGCCAGCAGCTTTATTGACCTTAGGGATGAGCAGTTCTTC	CASSFIDLRDEQFF
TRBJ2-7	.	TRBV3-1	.	TGTGCCAGCAGCCAAGAACCAGGGAGAATGGGCGAGCAGTACTTC	CASSQEPGRMGEQYF
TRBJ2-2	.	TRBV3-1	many	TGTGCCAGCAGCCAACTACAGACGAACACCGGGGAGCTGTTTTTT	CASSQLQTNTGELFF
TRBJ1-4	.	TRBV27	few	TGTGCCAGCAGTTTAAGCTCCGGGACTCAAAAACTGTTTTTT	CASSLSSGTQKLFF
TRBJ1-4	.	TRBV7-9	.	TGTGCCAGCAGCTTAACTGGGCATAATGAAAAACTGTTTTTT	CASSLTGHNEKLFF
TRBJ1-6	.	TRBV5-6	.	TGTGCCAGCAGCTTAGGCCCATGGTTGGAGAGTTCACCCCTCCACTTT	CASSLGPWLESSPLHF
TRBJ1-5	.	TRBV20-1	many	TGCAGTGCTATCAGTGGGGCATCTGGAGGCAATCAGCCCCAGCATTTT	CSAISGASGGNQPQHF
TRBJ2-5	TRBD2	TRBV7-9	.	TGTGCCAGCAGCCCCTCCGGGACTAGCAATGAGCAGTACTTC	CASSPSGTSNEQYF
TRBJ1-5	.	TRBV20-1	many	TGCAGTGCTAGAGATGCCAAGGGTAGCAATCAGCCCCAGCATTTT	CSARDAKGSNQPQHF
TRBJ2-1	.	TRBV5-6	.	TGTGCCAGCTGCCGGAGCTCCTACAATGAGCAGTTCTTC	CASCRSSYNEQFF
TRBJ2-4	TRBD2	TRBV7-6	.	TGTGCCAGCAGTCCTGGGGGGGAAAACATTCAGTACTTC	CASSPGGENIQYF
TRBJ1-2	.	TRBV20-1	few	TGCAGTGCTAGTCCCAGGGGTTGGTTCGATGGCTACACCTTC	CSASPRGWFDGYTF
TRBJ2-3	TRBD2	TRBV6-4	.	TGTGCCAGCAGTGAGACTAGCGGGAGAGATACGCAGTATTTT	CASSETSGRDTQYF
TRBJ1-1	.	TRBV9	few	TGTGCCAGCAGCGTAGACTTCAGGAGCAACACTGAAGCTTTCTTT	CASSVDFRSNTEAFF
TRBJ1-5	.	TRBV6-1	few	TGTGCCAGCAATTTCGATCTTAGCAATCAGCCCCAGCATTTT	CASNFDLSNQPQHF
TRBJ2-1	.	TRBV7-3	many	TGTGCCAGCAGCTTATCCAGGGAGCCTGATGAGCAGTTCTTC	CASSLSREPDEQFF
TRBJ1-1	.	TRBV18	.	TGTGCCAGCTCGAAGGTAGGGGCTGAAGCTTTCTTT	CASSKVGAEAFF
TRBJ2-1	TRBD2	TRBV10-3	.	TGTGCCATCAGTGCCCACACTAGCGGAATCGACAATGAGCAGTTCTTC	CAISAHTSGIDNEQFF
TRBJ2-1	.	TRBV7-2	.	TGTGCCAGCAGCAAGCCGGGGCCCAATGAGCAGTTCTTC	CASSKPGPNEQFF
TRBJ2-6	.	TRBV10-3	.	TGTGCCATCGGGCAGTCTGGGGCCAACGTCCTGACTTTC	CAIGQSGANVLTF
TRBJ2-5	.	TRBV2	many	TGTGCCAGCAGTGGGGAGGTACAAGAGACCCAGTACTTC	CASSGEVQETQYF
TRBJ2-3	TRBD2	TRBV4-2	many	TGTGCCAGCAGCAGGGCGGGGGGCACAGATACGCAGTATTTT	CASSRAGGTDTQYF
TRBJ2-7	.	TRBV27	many	TGTGCCAGCAGTCCCCAGACAGTCTCCTACGAGCAGTACTTC	CASSPQTVSYEQYF
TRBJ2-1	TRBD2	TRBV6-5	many	TGTGCCAGCAGCCCCAGCGGGGGCCTTTCCAATGAGCAGTTCTTC	CASSPSGGLSNEQFF
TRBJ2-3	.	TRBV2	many	TGTGCCAGCAGTGAAACGGAGGGGGTTACGCAGTATTTT	CASSETEGVTQYF
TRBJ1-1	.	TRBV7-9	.	TGTGCCAGCAGCTTGGAGGGTAGATGGTCTGAAGCTTTCTTT	CASSLEGRWSEAFF
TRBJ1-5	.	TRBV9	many	TGTGCCAGCAGCGTAGGCGGCACCGATCAGCCCCAGCATTTT	CASSVGGTDQPQHF
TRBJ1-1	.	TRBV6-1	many	TGTGCCAGCAGTGAAGCCCTCTCCTTACGGACTGAAGCTTTCTTT	CASSEALSLRTEAFF
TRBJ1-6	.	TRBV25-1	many	TGTGCCAGCAGGGAGACAGGCTGGAATTCACCCCTCCACTTT	CASRETGWNSPLHF
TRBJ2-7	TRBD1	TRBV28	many	TGTGCCAGCAGTCCATTCCTTTCCGGGACAGGGGTATACGAGCAGTACTTC	CASSPFLSGTGVYEQYF
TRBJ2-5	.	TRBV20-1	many	TGCAGTGCGCCGGGACGGAAAGAGACCCAGTACTTC	CSAPGRKETQYF